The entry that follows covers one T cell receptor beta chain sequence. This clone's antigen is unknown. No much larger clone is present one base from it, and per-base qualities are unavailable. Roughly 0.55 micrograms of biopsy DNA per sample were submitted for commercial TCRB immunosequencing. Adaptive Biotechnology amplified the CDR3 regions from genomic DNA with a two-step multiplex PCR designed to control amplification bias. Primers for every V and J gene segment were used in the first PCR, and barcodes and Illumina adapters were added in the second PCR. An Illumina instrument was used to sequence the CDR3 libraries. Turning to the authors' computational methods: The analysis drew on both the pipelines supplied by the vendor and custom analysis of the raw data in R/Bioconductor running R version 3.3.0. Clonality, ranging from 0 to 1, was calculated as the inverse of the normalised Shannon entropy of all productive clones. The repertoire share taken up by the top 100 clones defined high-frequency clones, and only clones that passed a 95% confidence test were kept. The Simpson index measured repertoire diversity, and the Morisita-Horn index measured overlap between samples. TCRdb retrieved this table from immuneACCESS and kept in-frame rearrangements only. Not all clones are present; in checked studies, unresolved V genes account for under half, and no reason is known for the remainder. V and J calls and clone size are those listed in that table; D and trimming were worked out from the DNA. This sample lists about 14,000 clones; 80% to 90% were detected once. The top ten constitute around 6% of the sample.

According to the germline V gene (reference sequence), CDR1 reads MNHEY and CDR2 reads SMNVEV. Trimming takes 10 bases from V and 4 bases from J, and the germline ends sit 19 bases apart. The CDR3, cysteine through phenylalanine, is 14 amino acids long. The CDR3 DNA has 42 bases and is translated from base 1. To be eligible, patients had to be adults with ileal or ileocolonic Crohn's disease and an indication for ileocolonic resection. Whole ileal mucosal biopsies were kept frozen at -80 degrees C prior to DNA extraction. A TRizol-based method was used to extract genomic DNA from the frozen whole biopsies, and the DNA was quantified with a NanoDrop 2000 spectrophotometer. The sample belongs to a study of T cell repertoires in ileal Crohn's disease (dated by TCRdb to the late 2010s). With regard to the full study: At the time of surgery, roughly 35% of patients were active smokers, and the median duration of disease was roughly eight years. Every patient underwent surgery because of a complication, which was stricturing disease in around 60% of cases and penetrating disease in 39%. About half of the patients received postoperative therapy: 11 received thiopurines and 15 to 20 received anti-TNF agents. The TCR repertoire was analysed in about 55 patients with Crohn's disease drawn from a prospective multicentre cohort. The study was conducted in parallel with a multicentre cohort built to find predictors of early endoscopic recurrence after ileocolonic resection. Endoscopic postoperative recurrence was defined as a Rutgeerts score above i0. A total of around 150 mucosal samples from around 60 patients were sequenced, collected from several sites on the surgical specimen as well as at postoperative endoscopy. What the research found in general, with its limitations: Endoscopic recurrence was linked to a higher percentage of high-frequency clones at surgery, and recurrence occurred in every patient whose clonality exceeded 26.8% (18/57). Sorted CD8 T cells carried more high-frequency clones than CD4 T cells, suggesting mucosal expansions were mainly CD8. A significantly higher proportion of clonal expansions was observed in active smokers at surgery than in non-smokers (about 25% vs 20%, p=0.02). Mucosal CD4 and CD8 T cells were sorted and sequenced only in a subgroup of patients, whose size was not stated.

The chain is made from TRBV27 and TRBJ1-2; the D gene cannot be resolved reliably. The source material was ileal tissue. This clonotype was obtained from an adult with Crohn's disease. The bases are TGTGCCATGCTTCAGGAGAGGGCCCCCTATGGCTACACCTTC. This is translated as CAMLQERAPYGYTF.